Each of the 31 T cell receptor beta chains below was sequenced from the same sample in a study of T cell responses to AZD1222 COVID-19 vaccine. Profiled with immunoSEQ multiplex PCR; TCRdb holds only in-frame clones, not every one. This table has some 120,000 clones, roughly 86% appearing once. The input for sequencing was peripheral blood, taken 28 days after the second AZD1222 dose. These receptors all stem from an adult who received the AZD1222 COVID-19 vaccine.

The rearrangement joins TRBV5-5 to TRBJ2-1; 7 positions match TRBD1. Germline values: CDR1 SGHKS, CDR2 YYEKEE (reference sequence). The CDR3 consists of 15 residues. Trimming cost V 3 bases and J 2 bases; bases outside gene matches: 5. As DNA, the CDR3 is TGTGCCAGCAGCTATCTCGGGACAGCCTACAATGAGCAGTTCTTC. This translates into CASSYLGTAYNEQFF.

J is TRBJ1-5 and V is TRBV4-3, with D perhaps matching TRBD1 (6 bases). This CDR3 has 15 residues. Germline V gene data show CDR1 as LGHNA and CDR2 as YSLEER. V was pared by 6 bases and J by 0 bases, with 12 bases between. The DNA of the CDR3 is TGCGCCAGCAGTCGGACAGTCGTTAGCAATCAGCCCCAGCATTTT. Translated, it gives CASSRTVVSNQPQHF.

The CDR3 here is CASSLSGYSNQPQHF. The CDR3 nucleotides are TGTGCCAGCAGTTTAAGCGGATATAGCAATCAGCCCCAGCATTTT. The chain links TRBV28 to TRBJ1-5; D is uncertain. V lost 2 bases to trimming and J lost 0 bases, with 8 bases between them. CDR1 and CDR2 (germline): MDHEN, SYDVKM. The CDR3 is 15 amino acids. Looking up the rest from reference TRBV28 and TRBJ1-5 gives the full variable domain: DVKVTQSSRYLVKRTGEKVFLECVQDMDHENMFWYRQDPGLGLRLIYFSYDVKMKEKGDIPEGYSVSREKKERFSLILESASTNQTSMYLCASSLSGYSNQPQHFGDGTRLSIL.

The chain uses TRBV18 and TRBJ1-6; 9 positions match TRBD1. This CDR3 has 14 amino acids. Per germline, CDR1 KGHSH and CDR2 LQKENI. With 6 bases clipped from V and 10 bases from J, the junction kept 7 bases outside the gene matches. The CDR3 bases are TGTGCCAGCTCCCCCGGGACAGGGAACTCACCCCTCCACTTT. Translation: CASSPGTGNSPLHF.

The chain uses TRBV18 and TRBJ2-7, with TRBD1 matching over 9 bases. V was clipped by 5 bases and J by 6 bases; unmatched bases: 8. The CDR3 runs 14 residues. CDR1 and CDR2 (germline): KGHSH, LQKENI. The CDR3 bases are TGTGCCAGCTCAAACCCGGGACAGGGCATCGAGCAGTACTTC. It translates to CASSNPGQGIEQYF.

J is TRBJ2-3 and V is TRBV30, with 9 bases matching TRBD1. CDR1 is GTSNPN and CDR2 is SVGIG in the germline V gene (reference sequence). The V gene end was trimmed by 6 bases and the J gene end by 2 bases; junction bases not matched to a gene: 6. This CDR3 contains 14 residues. CDR3 nucleotide sequence: TGTGCCTGTAGGGACAGGGATTCCACAGATACGCAGTATTTT. Translating it yields CACRDRDSTDTQYF.

The CDR3 reads CASNRGTGVEAFF. The CDR3 nucleotides are TGTGCCAGCAATCGGGGGACAGGGGTTGAAGCTTTCTTT. This chain links TRBV28 with TRBJ1-1, with 10 bases identical to TRBD1. The CDR3 loop spans 13 amino acids. Losses at the gene ends were 7 bases for V and 7 bases for J; bases not matched to a gene: 6. CDR1 is MDHEN and CDR2 is SYDVKM in the germline V gene.

The chain has TRBV19 and TRBJ1-5; 9 bases are shared with TRBD1. This CDR3 has 14 amino acids. Germline trimming cut 11 bases from V and 4 bases from J; bases unmatched to any gene: 9. Germline assignment: CDR1 LNHDA and CDR2 SQIVND (reference sequence). The CDR3 here is CAASPGQGNQPQHF. CDR3 in DNA: TGTGCCGCATCCCCGGGACAGGGTAATCAGCCCCAGCATTTT. Complete variable domain (other parts from reference TRBV19 and TRBJ1-5): DGGITQSPKYLFRKEGQNVTLSCEQNLNHDAMYWYRQDPGQGLRLIYYSQIVNDFQKGDIAEGYSVSREKKESFPLTVTSAQKNPTAFYLCAASPGQGNQPQHFGDGTRLSIL.

This clone was observed a handful of times. The genes are TRBV27 and TRBJ1-5, with a tentative D call TRBD1 (5 bases). CDR1 is MNHEY, CDR2 SMNVEV, per germline (reference sequence). The V end lost 2 bases, the J end lost 3 bases, and 14 bases lay between the germline ends. The CDR3 runs to 16 residues. The CDR3 spells CASSLHSSGVNQPQHF. For the CDR3, the DNA is TGTGCCAGCAGTTTACACTCTTCGGGGGTCAATCAGCCCCAGCATTTT.

J is TRBJ2-7 and V is TRBV7-2, with 11 bases lining up with TRBD1. J was trimmed by 7 bases and V by 0 bases; bases with no gene match: 2. Germline CDR1 reads SGHTA; CDR2 reads FQGNSA. This CDR3 contains 14 residues. Here the CDR3 reads CASSLAGQGEEQYF. The CDR3 DNA sequence: TGTGCCAGCAGCTTAGCGGGACAGGGGGAGGAGCAGTACTTC.

This clone was observed a handful of times. The J gene is TRBJ1-2, the V gene TRBV19; D gene uncertain. Germline V gene data show CDR1 as LNHDA and CDR2 as SQIVND (reference sequence). The ends were cut back, 3 bases at V and 10 bases at J, with 24 bases in the middle. The CDR3 runs to 16 residues. The CDR3 region is CASSMGPGQVGGHYTF. The CDR3 region has the DNA TGTGCCAGTAGTATGGGCCCCGGTCAGGTTGGAGGGCACTACACCTTC.

This chain links TRBV28 with TRBJ1-6; D gene unclear. CDR1 is MDHEN, CDR2 SYDVKM, per germline. There are 14 residues in the CDR3. Trimming removed 7 bases from V and 7 bases from J, with 14 bases in between. The chain's CDR3 is CASTPPIGNSPLHF. CDR3 DNA sequence: TGTGCCAGCACCCCGCCCATAGGGAATTCACCCCTCCACTTT.

The J gene is TRBJ2-1, the V gene TRBV27, with 10 bases matching TRBD2. With 2 bases clipped from V and 6 bases from J, the junction kept 4 bases outside the gene matches. The germline V gene has CDR1 MNHEY and CDR2 SMNVEV (reference sequence). CDR3 length equals 15 residues. This CDR3 is CASSLVAGGRNEQFF. The CDR3 coding sequence is TGTGCCAGCAGTTTAGTAGCGGGGGGTCGCAATGAGCAGTTCTTC.

This clone is medium-sized (0.01 to 0.1%). The chain uses TRBV5-1 and TRBJ2-7; no reliable D call. The CDR3 extends over 14 amino acids. V was shortened by 0 bases and J by 0 bases, with 7 bases between the two germline ends. Germline assignment: CDR1 SGHRS and CDR2 YFSETQ. CDR3 sequence (DNA): TGCGCCAGCAGCTTGGTCGGCCTCTCCTACGAGCAGTACTTC. Its protein product is CASSLVGLSYEQYF.

This clone has only a few counts. This chain joins TRBV7-2 and TRBJ1-1; D ambiguous. Germline assignment: CDR1 SGHTA and CDR2 FQGNSA. The CDR3 runs 13 residues. V lost 5 bases, J lost 3 bases, and 10 bases lay in between. The CDR3 coding sequence is TGTGCCAGCAGCCCTGTAGAGCACACTGAAGCTTTCTTT. It is translated as CASSPVEHTEAFF. Using reference TRBV7-2 and TRBJ1-1 for the parts outside the CDR3, the full variable domain is GAGVSQSPSNKVTEKGKDVELRCDPISGHTALYWYRQSLGQGLEFLIYFQGNSAPDKSGLPSDRFSAERTGGSVSTLTIQRTQQEDSAVYLCASSPVEHTEAFFGQGTRLTVV.

To note about this clone: Other DNA variants within this sample encode the same CDR3. The V call is TRBV27, the J call TRBJ1-2; D call uncertain. CDR3 length: 12 amino acids. V shed 0 bases and J shed 5 bases, with 4 bases lying between them. CDR1 MNHEY and CDR2 SMNVEV come from the germline V gene (reference sequence). CDR3 DNA: TGTGCCAGCAGTTTATCGGGGTATGGCTACACCTTC. Protein product: CASSLSGYGYTF.

J is TRBJ2-4 and V is TRBV5-1; D possibly corresponds to TRBD2 (7 bases). The CDR3 consists of 16 residues. V was cut by 5 bases and J by 5 bases, with 20 bases left in between. Per the germline V gene, CDR1 is SGHRS and CDR2 is YFSETQ. The CDR3 sequence: CASRSSGRGSENIQYF. As DNA, the CDR3 is TGCGCCAGCAGATCCTCGGGGAGGGGGTCTGAAAACATTCAGTACTTC.

The chain combines TRBV5-4 with TRBJ1-1, with D unresolved. Between the trimmed V and J ends, which lost 6 bases and 1 base, there was a span of 13 bases. Looked up from germline, CDR1 is SGHNT and CDR2 is YYREEE (reference sequence). CDR3 length: 14 amino acids. Written as DNA, the CDR3 is TGTGCCAGCAACCCTTTTTCTGGGAACACTGAAGCTTTCTTT. This codes for CASNPFSGNTEAFF.

The J gene is TRBJ1-5, the V gene TRBV30, with 8 positions matching TRBD1. Germline assignment: CDR1 GTSNPN and CDR2 SVGIG (reference sequence). V was pared by 2 bases and J by 3 bases, with 6 bases of the junction left unmatched. The CDR3 spans 15 residues. The CDR3 DNA is TGTGCCTGGAGTAGCGACAGGGGTGCCAATCAGCCCCAGCATTTT. Protein: CAWSSDRGANQPQHF.

In DNA, the CDR3 is TGTGCTAGTGGTTCGGTGGAGCAGTACTTC. It is translated as CASGSVEQYF. The rearrangement joins TRBV12-5 to TRBJ2-7; D is ambiguous. Germline assignment: CDR1 LGHNT and CDR2 FRNRAP. V was cut by 4 bases and J by 7 bases, with 5 bases left in between. There are 10 residues in the CDR3.

The rearrangement uses TRBV4-3 and TRBJ2-6, with no clear D. Germline CDR1 is LGHNA and CDR2 is YSLEER. The CDR3 length is 14 residues. V lost 4 bases to trimming and J lost 5 bases, with 9 bases between them. CDR3 protein: CASSRRLWANVLTF. The CDR3 bases are TGCGCCAGCAGCCGGCGACTGTGGGCCAACGTCCTGACTTTC.

This chain links TRBV9 with TRBJ2-3; no definite D call. The length of the CDR3 is 15 residues. Per the germline V gene, CDR1 is SGDLS and CDR2 is YYNGEE. The V gene lost 0 bases and the J gene lost 0 bases, with 8 bases spanning the gap. For the CDR3, the DNA is TGTGCCAGCAGCGTAGAGGAGTATAGCACAGATACGCAGTATTTT. It encodes CASSVEEYSTDTQYF.

This chain joins TRBV6-5 and TRBJ1-4, with D possibly matching TRBD1 (5 bases). The CDR3 spans 15 residues. Germline CDR1 is MNHEY and CDR2 is SVGAGI. V dropped 3 bases and J dropped 5 bases, with 13 bases sitting between them. Here the CDR3 reads CASSYTGRANEKLFF. The CDR3 DNA reads as TGTGCCAGCAGTTATACAGGACGGGCGAATGAAAAACTGTTTTTT.

This clone was seen repeatedly, ten times or more. The CDR3: CASRRQGREQYF. The CDR3 DNA sequence: TGTGCCAGCAGGCGACAGGGACGCGAGCAGTACTTC. V and J are TRBV12-3 or TRBV12-4 and TRBJ2-7, with 7 nucleotides matching TRBD1. V lost 6 bases and J lost 6; bases outside the gene matches: 5. This CDR3 is 12 amino acids long.

The chain joins TRBV30 to TRBJ2-3, with a tentative D call TRBD2 (5 bases). The germline V gene encodes CDR1 GTSNPN and CDR2 SVGIG (reference sequence). The CDR3 consists of 15 residues. V was shortened by 5 bases and J by 2 bases, with 17 bases between the two germline ends. The CDR3 DNA follows: TGTGCCTGGGGAACAGAACTAGAGTCCACAGATACGCAGTATTTT. Residues: CAWGTELESTDTQYF.

The rearrangement links TRBV5-1 to TRBJ1-6; the match to TRBD1 covers 9 bases. CDR1 and CDR2 from the germline V gene are SGHRS and YFSETQ. The V segment lost 4 bases and the J segment 8 bases; nucleotides outside the gene matches: 4. The CDR3 covers 14 residues. The CDR3 sequence is CASSPRTGDSPLHF. The CDR3 nucleotides are TGCGCCAGCAGCCCGCGGACAGGGGATTCACCCCTCCACTTT.

As DNA, the CDR3 is TGTGCCAGCAGCTTAGCCGGGACCCAAAATTCACCCCTCCACTTT. Its translation is CASSLAGTQNSPLHF. The V call is TRBV11-2, the J call TRBJ1-6; D possibly corresponds to TRBD1 (5 bases). The CDR3 contains 15 residues. Looked up from germline, CDR1 is SGHAT and CDR2 is FQNNGV. V lost 1 base, J lost 7 bases, and 11 bases lay in between. Combining the CDR3 with reference TRBV11-2 and TRBJ1-6 gives the whole variable domain EAGVAQSPRYKIIEKRQSVAFWCNPISGHATLYWYQQILGQGPKLLIQFQNNGVVDDSQLPKDRFSAERLKGVDSTLKIQPAKLEDSAVYLCASSLAGTQNSPLHFGNGTRLTVT.

The gene calls are TRBV19 and TRBJ1-2, with 11 bases lining up with TRBD1. CDR3 length: 15 amino acids. J gave up 3 bases and V 5 bases, and 5 bases lay outside the gene matches. Germline CDR1 and CDR2: LNHDA and SQIVND (reference sequence). In nucleotides, the CDR3 is TGTGCCAGTAGTGTAGGACAGGGGGCCTACTATGGCTACACCTTC. Translated: CASSVGQGAYYGYTF.

This sequence joins TRBV6-6 and TRBJ1-3; D not resolved. CDR3 length equals 14 residues. V was cut by 2 bases and J by 0 bases, with 5 bases left in between. Looked up from germline, CDR1 is MNHNY and CDR2 is SVGAGI (reference sequence). The CDR3 nucleotides read TGTGCCAGCAGTTACCGGGACTCTGGAAACACCATATATTTT. Protein product: CASSYRDSGNTIYF.

The V gene is TRBV5-1, the J gene TRBJ1-6; 7 bases are a match to TRBD1. Germline CDR1 SGHRS, CDR2 YFSETQ. CDR3 length: 14 amino acids. The J segment lost 5 bases and the V segment lost 3 bases, leaving 2 bases of the junction unmatched. The CDR3 sequence: CASSSGTDNSPLHF. The DNA of the CDR3 is TGCGCCAGCAGCTCCGGGACAGATAATTCACCCCTCCACTTT.

This clone has more than one count but fewer than ten. CDR3 residues: CASSQAQGARGYTF. In nucleotides, the CDR3 is TGTGCCAGCAGCCAAGCTCAGGGGGCGCGTGGCTACACCTTC. This chain uses TRBV4-2 with TRBJ1-2; 8 positions match TRBD1. This CDR3 is 14 amino acids long. The germline V gene has CDR1 LGHNA and CDR2 YNFKEQ. With V trimmed by 1 base and J by 7 bases, 5 bases remained unmatched.